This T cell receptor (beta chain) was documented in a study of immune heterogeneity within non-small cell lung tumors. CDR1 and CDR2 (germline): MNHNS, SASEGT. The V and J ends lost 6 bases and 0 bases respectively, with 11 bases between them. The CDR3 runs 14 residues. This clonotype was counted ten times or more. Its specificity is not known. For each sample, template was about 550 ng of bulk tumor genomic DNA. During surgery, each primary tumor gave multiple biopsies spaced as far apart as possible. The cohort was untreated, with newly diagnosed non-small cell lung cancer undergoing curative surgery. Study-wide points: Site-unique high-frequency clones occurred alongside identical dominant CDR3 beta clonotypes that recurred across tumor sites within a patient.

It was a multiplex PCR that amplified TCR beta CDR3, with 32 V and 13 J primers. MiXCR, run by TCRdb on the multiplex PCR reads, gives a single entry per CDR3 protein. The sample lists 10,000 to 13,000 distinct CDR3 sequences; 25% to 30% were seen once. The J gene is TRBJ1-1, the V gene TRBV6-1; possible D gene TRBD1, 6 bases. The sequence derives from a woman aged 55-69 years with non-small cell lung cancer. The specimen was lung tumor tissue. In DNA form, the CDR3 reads TGTGCCAGCAGGAGGGACACCATGAACACTGAAGCTTTCTTT. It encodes CASRRDTMNTEAFF.